This T cell receptor (beta chain) was sequenced for a study of cytomegalovirus exposure and HLA in healthy donors. At the level of the study: A preliminary data release comprised around 90 million unique TCRs obtained from HLA-typed donors.

With regard to this clone: Its specificity is unknown.

Overall study results and limits: In a later analysis, TCR beta V- and J-gene trimming showed a link to a missense DCLRE1C variant.

The PCR ran on 60 Vbeta and 13 Jbeta primers. Sequenced by immunoSEQ multiplex PCR; TCRdb stores in-frame clones only, minus some. The sample has approximately 51,000 clones; about four fifths are singletons. The sequenced material came from PBMCs. This receptor was obtained from a boy younger than 18 in good health and CMV-seropositive.

The CDR3 spells CASRQLGLEQFF. The CDR3, as DNA: TGTGCCAGCAGACAACTAGGGCTTGAGCAGTTCTTC. The rearrangement joins TRBV11-2 to TRBJ2-1, with D perhaps matching TRBD2 (5 bases). Germline V gives CDR1 SGHAT, CDR2 FQNNGV. This CDR3 has 12 residues. The germline V and J ends were trimmed by 6 bases and 9 bases, with 12 bases remaining between them.